This T cell receptor beta chain was captured by sequencing in a study of T cell changes during pregnancy in multiple sclerosis. Repertoires were generated with immunoSEQ multiplex PCR, while TCRdb's copy carries only in-frame clones and drops some. This sample yields around 50,000 clones, of which 75% to 95% are seen a single time; approximately 1% belongs to the top ten. The sequence came from a female donor in good health, enrolled as a control in a pregnancy study. Here the sequenced sample was peripheral blood, taken after pregnancy.

The CDR3 reads CASSPGTGEGGELFF. As DNA, the CDR3 is TGTGCCAGCAGCCCCGGGACAGGGGAGGGGGGGGAGCTGTTTTTT. The chain uses TRBV7-2 and TRBJ2-2, with 10 bases lining up with TRBD1. With 5 bases clipped from V and 8 bases from J, the junction kept 8 bases outside the gene matches. CDR1 is SGHTA, CDR2 FQGNSA, per germline. This CDR3 has 15 amino acids.